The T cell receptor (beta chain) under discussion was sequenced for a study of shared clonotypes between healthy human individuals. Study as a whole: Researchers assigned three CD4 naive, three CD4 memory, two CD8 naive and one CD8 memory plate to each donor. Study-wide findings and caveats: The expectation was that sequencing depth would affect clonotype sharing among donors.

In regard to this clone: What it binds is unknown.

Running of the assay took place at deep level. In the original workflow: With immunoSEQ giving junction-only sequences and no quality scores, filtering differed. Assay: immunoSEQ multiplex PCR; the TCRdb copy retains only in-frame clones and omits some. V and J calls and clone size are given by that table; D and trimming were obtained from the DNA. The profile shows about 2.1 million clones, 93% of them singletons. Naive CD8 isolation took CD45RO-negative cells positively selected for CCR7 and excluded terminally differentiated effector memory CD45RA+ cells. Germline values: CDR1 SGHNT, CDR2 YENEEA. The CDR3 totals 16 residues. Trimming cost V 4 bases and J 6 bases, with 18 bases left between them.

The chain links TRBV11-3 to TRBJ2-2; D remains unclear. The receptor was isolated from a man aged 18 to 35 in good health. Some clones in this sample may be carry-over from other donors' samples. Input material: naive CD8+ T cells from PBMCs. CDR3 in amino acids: CASSSRDSPGSGELFF. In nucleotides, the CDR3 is TGTGCCAGCAGCTCACGTGACTCACCTGGGTCCGGGGAGCTGTTTTTT.